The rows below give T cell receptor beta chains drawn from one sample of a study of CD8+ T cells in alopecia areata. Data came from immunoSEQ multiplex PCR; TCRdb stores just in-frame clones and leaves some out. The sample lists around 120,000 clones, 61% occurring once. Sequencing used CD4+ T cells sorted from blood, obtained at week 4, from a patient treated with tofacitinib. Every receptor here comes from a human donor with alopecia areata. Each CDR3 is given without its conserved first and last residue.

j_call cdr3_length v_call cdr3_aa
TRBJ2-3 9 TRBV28 ASREGDTQY
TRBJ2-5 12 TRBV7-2 ASSLIGTGETQY
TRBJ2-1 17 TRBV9 ASSPRPVTSGFSYNEQF
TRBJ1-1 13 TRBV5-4 ASSLAQGGNTEAF
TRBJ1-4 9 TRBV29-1 SVQENEKLF
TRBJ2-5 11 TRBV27 ASSLVDSETQY
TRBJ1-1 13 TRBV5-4 ASSSPTGGITEAF
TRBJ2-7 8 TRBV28 ATLSREQY
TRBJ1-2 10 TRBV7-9 ASSFGGNGYT
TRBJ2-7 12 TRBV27 ASSLGDKSYEQY
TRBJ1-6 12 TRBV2 ASDNGGRYSPLH
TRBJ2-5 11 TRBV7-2 ASSSDRGQTQY
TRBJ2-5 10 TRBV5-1 ASSQGVETQY
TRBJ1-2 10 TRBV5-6 ASRIQGYGYT
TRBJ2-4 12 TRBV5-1 ASSLGDYLNIQY
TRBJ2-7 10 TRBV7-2 ASSLTIYEQY